Below, 8 T cell receptor beta chains from the same sample are listed, as sequenced in a study of CD8+ T cells in alopecia areata. cDNA reverse transcribed from extracted RNA served as the sequencing template. This table comes from immunoSEQ multiplex PCR, and its TCRdb copy is limited to in-frame clones, with some not included. The sample contains about 120,000 clones, more than 30% of which appear only once. Source material: CD4+ T cells sorted from blood. These receptors originate from a human donor with alopecia areata.

The rearrangement uses TRBV7-9 and TRBJ1-4; D remains ambiguous. CDR1 is SEHNR and CDR2 is FQNEAQ in the germline V gene (reference sequence). Deletions cut 6 bases from V and 5 bases from J, with 7 bases between. The CDR3 is 12 residues long. CDR3 protein: CASRFDNEKLFF. The CDR3 DNA is TGTGCCAGCAGGTTCGACAATGAAAAACTGTTTTTT.

The V call is TRBV15, the J call TRBJ1-2; D is perhaps TRBD1 (5 bases). This CDR3 has 13 amino acids. Germline V lookup: CDR1 LNHNV, CDR2 YYDKDF (reference sequence). The V end was cut by 3 bases, the J end by 6 bases, with 11 bases between. DNA for the CDR3: TGTGCCACCAGCAGGGGCAGGGTTGATGGCTACACCTTC. Translation gives CATSRGRVDGYTF.

This clone was counted a few times. The CDR3 spells CARSRDRVEQYF. CDR3 coding DNA: TGTGCGCGGAGCCGGGACAGGGTCGAGCAGTACTTC. The chain employs TRBV2 and TRBJ2-7; 9 nucleotides match TRBD1. From germline, CDR1 is SNHLY and CDR2 FYNNEI. The CDR3 is 12 residues long.

Only a few counts were recorded for this clone. The V gene is TRBV29-1, the J gene TRBJ1-2; D is unclear. CDR1 SQVTM and CDR2 ANQGSEA come from the germline V gene. The CDR3 sequence is 11 residues long. V dropped 4 bases and J dropped 6 bases, with 9 bases sitting between them. The CDR3 nucleotides are TGCAGCGTTGCGGTCGAGCATGGCTACACCTTC. Encoded protein: CSVAVEHGYTF.

This rearrangement joins TRBV28 to TRBJ2-7; 11 bases match TRBD2. The CDR3 is made up of 14 amino acids. V was clipped by 4 bases and J by 3 bases; unmatched bases: 2. Per germline, CDR1 MDHEN and CDR2 SYDVKM. The CDR3 bases are TGTGCCAGCAGTTCTAGCGGGGGGAACTACGAGCAGTACTTC. Its protein is CASSSSGGNYEQYF.

This chain joins TRBV29-1 and TRBJ1-2; 8 nucleotides align to TRBD1. Trimming at V came to 2 bases and at J to 8 bases, leaving 7 bases not matched to a gene. The CDR3 length is 13 residues. Per the germline V gene, CDR1 is SQVTM and CDR2 is ANQGSEA. This CDR3 is CSVERWTGRGYTF. As DNA, the CDR3 is TGCAGCGTTGAAAGGTGGACAGGGCGCGGCTACACCTTC.

This chain connects TRBV5-1 to TRBJ2-7; 8 bases agree with TRBD1. The V and J ends lost 4 bases and 3 bases, in that order; junction bases with no gene match: 0. Per germline, CDR1 SGHRS and CDR2 YFSETQ. The length of the CDR3 is 12 residues. DNA of the CDR3: TGCGCCAGCAGCGGACAGGGCTACGAGCAGTACTTC. Its translation is CASSGQGYEQYF.

This clone was counted only a few times. The identical CDR3 is also encoded by other nucleotide sequences in the sample. The chain couples TRBV7-2 to TRBJ2-1, with TRBD1 as a possible D gene (7 bases). The CDR3 has 16 residues. V lost 5 bases to trimming and J lost 4 bases, with 18 bases between them. Germline V lookup: CDR1 SGHTA, CDR2 FQGNSA. The DNA of the CDR3 is TGTGCCAGCAGCCCCCAGGGGGGTGGAGGGTACAATGAGCAGTTCTTC. It is translated as CASSPQGGGGYNEQFF.